The clone carrying this TCR beta chain was counted between two and nine times. This entry belongs to a study of T cells in Graves' hyperthyroidism and ophthalmopathy. Amplified regions were TCR beta CDR3 sequences from RNA transcripts. A set of HTBI primers served as the primers for a first-round RT-PCR of the TCR CDR3. TCRdb recomputed calls from the multiplex PCR reads with MiXCR, one row per CDR3 protein. The sample contains about 350,000 distinct CDR3 sequences, about 20% of which appear only once. Germline V gene sequence: CDR1 GTSNPN, CDR2 SVGIG (reference sequence). The V end was cut by 2 bases, the J end by 4 bases, with 11 bases between. The CDR3 runs 13 residues.

The specimen sequenced was blood. This TCR derives from a woman aged 18-29 years with Graves' hyperthyroidism. The genes are TRBV30 and TRBJ1-1; D uncertain. The CDR3: CAWSLKGGTEAFF. The DNA for the CDR3 is TGTGCCTGGAGTCTGAAGGGAGGCACTGAAGCTTTCTTT.